Presented here are 27 T cell receptor beta chains from one specimen sequenced in a study of blood T cells in healthy people across ages. A J-beta primer mix and a sample-barcoded 5' primer were used in a second PCR of about 6 to 12 cycles. TCRdb ran MiXCR on the 5' RACE reads and lists one entry per CDR3 protein. The table includes roughly 860,000 distinct CDR3 sequences, about 59% detected once. What was sequenced was blood. The receptors were gathered from a man between 25 and 39 years old in good health.

The CDR3, as DNA: TGTGCCAGCAGCCAAGGGGACAGAGGCACCGGGGAGCTGTTTTTT. Its translation is CASSQGDRGTGELFF. The J gene is TRBJ2-2, the V gene TRBV4-2, with 7 bases fitting TRBD1. Germline CDR1 is LGHNA and CDR2 is YNFKEQ. The CDR3 is made up of 15 amino acids. J lost 4 bases, V lost 1 base, and 3 bases had no gene match.

This chain links TRBV7-2 with TRBJ2-1; TRBD2 is a possible D gene (6 bases). The CDR3 covers 13 residues. Germline V CDR1 and CDR2: SGHTA, FQGNSA. V lost 3 bases, J lost 12 bases, and 15 bases lay in between. CDR3 bases: TGTGCCAGCAGCTTCGAGTTTAGCGGCCGGCAGTTCTTC. Translation gives CASSFEFSGRQFF.

The chain has TRBV6-2 or TRBV6-3 and TRBJ2-1; 14 positions agree with TRBD2. Germline loops: CDR1 MNHEY, CDR2 SVGEGT. V was clipped by 2 bases and J by 9 bases; unmatched bases: 6. CDR3 size: 16 residues. CDR3 coding DNA: TGTGCCAGCAGTTACACGGGACTAGCGGGGGCGGGTGAGCAGTTCTTC. Protein: CASSYTGLAGAGEQFF.

This rearrangement joins TRBV6-5 to TRBJ2-6; 8 nucleotides line up with TRBD1. The trim removed 0 bases at V and 4 bases at J, leaving 8 bases unmatched. Germline V lookup: CDR1 MNHEY, CDR2 SVGAGI. This CDR3 is 18 amino acids long. The CDR3 coding sequence is TGTGCCAGCAGTTACTCTCGGACAGGGAGGTCCGGGGCCAACGTCCTGACTTTC. Amino acids: CASSYSRTGRSGANVLTF.

The chain is built from TRBV29-1 and TRBJ2-1; D gene ambiguous. Deletions cut 5 bases from V and 4 bases from J, with 9 bases between. Germline CDR1 reads SQVTM; CDR2 reads ANQGSEA. This CDR3 is built from 12 residues. As DNA, the CDR3 is TGCAGCGTTTCACACGGTTACAATGAGCAGTTCTTC. Translating it yields CSVSHGYNEQFF.

This chain uses TRBV6-4 with TRBJ1-6; D gene ambiguous. Germline V gene data show CDR1 as MRHNA and CDR2 as SNTAGT. V was pared by 0 bases and J by 5 bases, with 8 bases between. This CDR3 has 15 residues. The CDR3 nucleotides read TGTGCCAGCAGTGACTCTTGGCAGAATAATTCACCCCTCCACTTT. Its protein product is CASSDSWQNNSPLHF.

A few counts support this clonotype. The genes are TRBV20-1 and TRBJ2-3, with 9 positions matching TRBD2. Germline loops: CDR1 DFQATT, CDR2 SNEGSKA (reference sequence). The J segment lost 3 bases and the V segment lost 0 bases, leaving 7 bases of the junction unmatched. The CDR3 extends over 16 amino acids. CDR3 sequence reads: CSARDGGLAFTDTQYF. CDR3 DNA: TGCAGTGCTAGAGATGGGGGACTAGCCTTTACAGATACGCAGTATTTT.

This sequence joins TRBV4-2 and TRBJ2-2; 9 nucleotides match TRBD2. The germline CDR1 and CDR2 sequences are LGHNA and YNFKEQ. V lost 0 bases to trimming and J lost 4 bases; unmatched junction nucleotides: 12. The CDR3 covers 19 residues. The CDR3 DNA reads TGTGCCAGCAGCCAAGAAGGGTCGAGCGGGGGGCGAGGCACCGGGGAGCTGTTTTTT. Protein sequence: CASSQEGSSGGRGTGELFF.

The CDR3 sequence: CASSPIGGIELAKNIQYF. In DNA, the CDR3 is TGTGCCAGCAGCCCTATCGGCGGGATTGAACTAGCCAAAAACATTCAGTACTTC. This rearrangement joins TRBV6-2 or TRBV6-3 to TRBJ2-4, with D maybe TRBD2 (6 bases). Trimming pared 6 bases from V and 0 bases from J, leaving 21 bases between. The germline V gene encodes CDR1 MNHEY and CDR2 SVGEGT. This CDR3 comprises 18 residues.

J is TRBJ2-5 and V is TRBV11-3, with 8 bases fitting TRBD1. The DNA end is a closer match to TRBJ2-1, so the J assignment may be wrong. CDR1 is SGHNT and CDR2 is YENEEA in the germline V gene. This CDR3 has 15 amino acids. CDR3 amino acids: CASSPGGQGADAQFF. DNA for the CDR3: TGTGCCAGCAGCCCAGGAGGGCAGGGGGCCGATGCGCAGTTCTTC.

The V call is TRBV10-3, the J call TRBJ1-2; TRBD1 might be the D (5 bases). The CDR3 is 13 amino acids. In germline, CDR1 is ENHRY, CDR2 SYGVKD. Trimming took 10 bases from V and 9 from J, leaving 21 bases between them. The CDR3 coding sequence is TGTGCCAGCCGAACGGGGGACCGTGGAAGCTACACCTTC. It is translated as CASRTGDRGSYTF.

This clonotype has a single count. This chain links TRBV13 with TRBJ2-5; D is tentatively TRBD1 or TRBD2 (6 bases each). The CDR3 is 18 residues long. V was pared by 2 bases and J by 2 bases, with 21 bases between. Germline V gene data show CDR1 as PRHDT and CDR2 as FYEKMQ (reference sequence). The CDR3 DNA is TGTGCCAGCAGCTTATGGGGAACCCGGGGGCAGCAGCAAGAGACCCAGTACTTC. Translated, it gives CASSLWGTRGQQQETQYF.

With regard to this clonotype: One end of the junction is discordant with germline, which a read error may explain. V usage is TRBV7-2 and J usage is TRBJ2-4; D possibly matches TRBD1 or TRBD2 (5 bases each). TRBJ2-7 explains the end of the DNA better; the J call may be wrong. Germline CDR1 and CDR2: SGHTA and FQGNSA. The CDR3 covers 14 residues. Written as DNA, the CDR3 is TGTGCCAGTAGCTTCTCGGGACGCTCCTACGAGCAGTACTTC. Protein sequence: CASSFSGRSYEQYF.

Note on this clonotype: Sequence at one end of the junction differs from germline and may be a read error. This rearrangement joins TRBV7-2 to TRBJ2-3; possible D gene TRBD1, 6 bases. This CDR3 contains 12 residues. Germline CDR1 reads SGHTA; CDR2 reads FQGNSA. The CDR3 loop is CACSPVGGTQYF. For the CDR3, the DNA is TGTGCCTGCAGCCCGGTTGGGGGCACGCAGTATTTT.

This clonotype came up a few times. Germline and junction disagree at one end, which may indicate a read error. The genes are TRBV7-9 and TRBJ2-7, with 9 positions matching TRBD2. The germline V gene has CDR1 SEHNR and CDR2 FQNEAQ (reference sequence). CDR3 length: 15 amino acids. The CDR3 DNA sequence: TGTGCCAGCAGGTTAGCGGGGGAAAGCTCCTACGAGCAGTACTTC. Translated, it gives CASRLAGESSYEQYF.

This clonotype was seen only a few times. V usage is TRBV6-6 and J usage is TRBJ2-3, with unresolved D. CDR1 and CDR2 (germline): MNHNY, SVGAGI (reference sequence). This CDR3 has 15 amino acids. V shed 0 bases and J shed 4 bases, with 11 bases lying between them. CDR3 amino acids: CASSYSAVRADTQYF. The DNA for the CDR3 is TGTGCCAGCAGTTACTCGGCGGTTAGGGCAGATACGCAGTATTTT.

In DNA, the CDR3 is TGTGCCAGCAGCTCGAGCCCGGGACCTCCTTTAGAGACCCAGTACTTC. This gives the protein CASSSSPGPPLETQYF. This rearrangement joins TRBV7-9 to TRBJ2-5; D may match TRBD1 or TRBD2 (5 bases each). The V end was cut by 4 bases, the J end by 4 bases, with 19 bases between. Germline-derived CDR1 and CDR2 are SEHNR and FQNEAQ (reference sequence). The CDR3 runs to 16 residues.

The chain uses TRBV2 and TRBJ1-5, with 8 bases that match TRBD1. The CDR3 has 17 residues. Trimming took 2 bases from V and 3 from J; bases not matched to a gene: 9. The germline gives CDR1 SNHLY, CDR2 FYNNEI. Written as DNA, the CDR3 is TGTGCCAGCAGTGAAAGGCGGGCAGGGGGCCACAATCAGCCCCAGCATTTT. This sequence encodes CASSERRAGGHNQPQHF.

The V gene is TRBV7-2, the J gene TRBJ2-7; a weak D match, TRBD2 (6 bases). Germline V gene data show CDR1 as SGHTA and CDR2 as FQGNSA. The CDR3 runs 14 residues. V gave up 5 bases and J gave up 2 bases, with 13 bases separating them. In DNA, the CDR3 is TGTGCCAGCAGCGTAAGGGAGGTCCCCTACGAGCAGTACTTC. As protein: CASSVREVPYEQYF.

Turning to this clonotype: The junction departs from germline at one end; a sequencing error may be responsible. This sequence joins TRBV12-3 or TRBV12-4 and TRBJ2-7; the D gene is possibly TRBD1 (7 bases). CDR3 length: 14 residues. DNA for the CDR3: TGTACCAGCAGTCCCAGACAGGGAGGCTACGAGCAGTACTTC. This sequence encodes CTSSPRQGGYEQYF.

Only a few counts were recorded for this clonotype. This chain links TRBV5-5 with TRBJ2-3, with D unresolved. V lost 2 bases to trimming and J lost 2 bases, with 9 bases between them. Per germline, CDR1 SGHKS and CDR2 YYEKEE (reference sequence). This CDR3 region has 14 residues. The chain's CDR3 is CASSLDQATDTQYF. For the CDR3, the DNA is TGTGCCAGCAGCTTAGATCAGGCCACAGATACGCAGTATTTT.

The chain has TRBV6-2 or TRBV6-3 and TRBJ2-3; D might be TRBD2 (6 bases). Germline loops: CDR1 MNHEY, CDR2 SVGEGT. Trimming removed 5 bases at V and 2 bases at J, with 11 bases between. The CDR3 runs 14 residues. As DNA, the CDR3 is TGTGCCAGCAGTCGGGGGACCTTCACAGATACGCAGTATTTT. This translates into CASSRGTFTDTQYF.

The chain is built from TRBV29-1 and TRBJ2-2; D uncertain. CDR3 length: 11 residues. Trimming stripped 3 bases from V and 5 bases from J, with 4 bases between. The germline gives CDR1 SQVTM, CDR2 ANQGSEA. This chain's CDR3 is CSVEWTGELFF. The CDR3 DNA sequence: TGCAGCGTTGAGTGGACCGGGGAGCTGTTTTTT.

This chain uses TRBV25-1 with TRBJ2-5; 8 bases map to TRBD1. Germline assignment: CDR1 MGHDK and CDR2 SYGVNS. The CDR3 sequence is 15 residues long. The junction had 8 bases not matched to a gene; V was cut back by 1 base and J by 7 bases. In DNA, the CDR3 is TGTGCCAGCAGTGAATCCCAGGGGGCAGGGGGGACCCAGTACTTC. Amino acid sequence: CASSESQGAGGTQYF.

The genes are TRBV12-3 or TRBV12-4 and TRBJ2-5, with TRBD1 identical over 8 bases. The last part of the DNA fits TRBJ2-7 better; the J call may be wrong. The CDR3 length is 14 residues. DNA of the CDR3: TGTGCCAGCAGTTTTTCGGACAGGGCCTACGAGCAGTACTTC. It is translated as CASSFSDRAYEQYF.

The chain employs TRBV2 and TRBJ2-7, with 10 bases lining up with TRBD2. In germline, CDR1 is SNHLY, CDR2 FYNNEI. This CDR3 is built from 14 residues. Losses at the gene ends were 7 bases for V and 0 bases for J; bases not matched to a gene: 3. CDR3 region: CASMGTSDSYEQYF. In nucleotides, the CDR3 is TGTGCCAGCATGGGGACTAGCGACTCCTACGAGCAGTACTTC.

This chain links TRBV6-5 with TRBJ2-7; D gene uncertain. Per the germline V gene, CDR1 is MNHEY and CDR2 is SVGAGI. CDR3 length: 14 residues. Trimming left V 0 bases short and J 0 bases short, with 6 bases between. DNA of the CDR3: TGTGCCAGCAGTTACTCGGTCGACTCCTACGAGCAGTACTTC. Residues: CASSYSVDSYEQYF.